Below are 22 T cell receptor beta chains sequenced from a single sample in a study of T cell responses to AZD1222 COVID-19 vaccine. Data came from immunoSEQ multiplex PCR; TCRdb stores just in-frame clones and leaves some out. The sample lists more than 120,000 clones; roughly 87% were seen once. The sample was peripheral blood, taken 28 days after the second AZD1222 dose. These receptors all come from an adult who received the AZD1222 COVID-19 vaccine.

The chain has TRBV7-9 and TRBJ2-1; D gene ambiguous. Looked up from germline, CDR1 is SEHNR and CDR2 is FQNEAQ (reference sequence). V was pared by 5 bases and J by 4 bases, with 18 bases between. The CDR3 consists of 16 residues. The CDR3 loop is CASSRPGADLYNEQFF. The CDR3 coding sequence is TGTGCCAGCAGCCGCCCGGGTGCGGACCTATACAATGAGCAGTTCTTC.

This clone was seen once. V usage is TRBV7-6 and J usage is TRBJ2-1; TRBD2 aligns across 7 bases. CDR1 is SGHVS, CDR2 FNYEAQ, per germline. This CDR3 comprises 14 residues. V dropped 8 bases and J dropped 5; count of bases not matched to a gene: 9. The CDR3 is CASGVGTTNNEQFF. The CDR3 bases are TGTGCCAGCGGCGTCGGGACTACCAACAATGAGCAGTTCTTC.

This chain connects TRBV9 to TRBJ1-2; D possibly corresponds to TRBD1 (5 bases). Germline values: CDR1 SGDLS, CDR2 YYNGEE. This CDR3 has 15 residues. The V end lost 2 bases, the J end lost 3 bases, and 14 bases lay between the germline ends. The CDR3 here is CASSVGTGQDYGYTF. In DNA, the CDR3 is TGTGCCAGCAGCGTTGGAACAGGTCAAGACTATGGCTACACCTTC.

In DNA form, the CDR3 reads TGTGCCAGCAGCAAATCTCCCTACGAGCAGTACTTC. Translation gives CASSKSPYEQYF. V usage is TRBV11-2 and J usage is TRBJ2-7; D gene ambiguous. Germline CDR1 and CDR2: SGHAT and FQNNGV. With 5 bases removed from V and 2 bases from J, the gap between germline ends came to 7 bases. The length of the CDR3 is 12 residues.

The J gene is TRBJ2-5, the V gene TRBV24-1; the D is unclear. CDR1 and CDR2 (germline): KGHDR, SFDVKD. The CDR3 contains 15 residues. V lost 5 bases to trimming and J lost 5 bases, with 17 bases between them. The CDR3 nucleotides read TGTGCCACCAGTGGCGGCACGGCTGGTCAGGAGACCCAGTACTTC. As protein: CATSGGTAGQETQYF.

This chain connects TRBV16 to TRBJ1-4; 7 positions match TRBD1. Germline V gene sequence: CDR1 KGHSY, CDR2 FQNENV. The CDR3 contains 15 residues. After removal of 2 bases from V and 1 base from J, the junction contained 1 base not matched to a gene. CDR3 sequence: CASSQTGETNEKLFF. The DNA for the CDR3 is TGTGCCAGCAGCCAAACAGGGGAAACTAATGAAAAACTGTTTTTT. The full variable domain, with the rest looked up from reference TRBV16 and TRBJ1-4, is GEEVAQTPKHLVRGEGQKAKLYCAPIKGHSYVFWYQQVLKNEFKFLISFQNENVFDETGMPKERFSAKCLPNSPCSLEIQATKLEDSAVYFCASSQTGETNEKLFFGSGTQLSVL.

The chain employs TRBV6-5 and TRBJ2-3; no definite D call. The CDR3 runs to 11 residues. Germline V gene sequence: CDR1 MNHEY, CDR2 SVGAGI. V dropped 6 bases and J dropped 4 bases, with 5 bases sitting between them. This CDR3 is CASRASDTQYF. The CDR3 region has the DNA TGTGCCAGCAGGGCTTCAGATACGCAGTATTTT.

The chain links TRBV13 to TRBJ2-5; D may be TRBD1 (5 bases). The CDR3 has 17 amino acids. Germline V CDR1 and CDR2: PRHDT, FYEKMQ (reference sequence). V was pared by 3 bases and J by 1 base, with 18 bases between. This CDR3 is CASSFGGRAPGQETQYF. CDR3 coding DNA: TGTGCCAGCAGCTTCGGTGGCAGGGCCCCCGGCCAAGAGACCCAGTACTTC.

This chain's CDR3 is CASNKWPRNTIYF. CDR3 nucleotide sequence: TGTGCCAGCAACAAGTGGCCGAGAAACACCATATATTTT. This sequence joins TRBV6-5 and TRBJ1-3, with no clear D. V lost 7 bases and J 5 bases, leaving 12 bases between the germline ends. Germline V gene data show CDR1 as MNHEY and CDR2 as SVGAGI. The CDR3 is 13 amino acids.

The chain couples TRBV29-1 to TRBJ2-7; D is unclear. Trimming left V 5 bases short and J 2 bases short, with 10 bases between. Germline loops: CDR1 SQVTM, CDR2 ANQGSEA. CDR3 length: 12 residues. This chain's CDR3 is CSVLTAPYEQYF. The CDR3 DNA follows: TGCAGCGTTCTGACTGCCCCCTACGAGCAGTACTTC.

The chain combines TRBV4-3 with TRBJ2-3; 11 bases agree with TRBD2. The germline gives CDR1 LGHNA, CDR2 YSLEER. V shed 0 bases, J shed 0 bases, and the junction held 5 bases outside the gene matches. CDR3 length: 18 amino acids. CDR3 loop: CASSQERLAGRSTDTQYF. DNA of the CDR3: TGCGCCAGCAGCCAAGAAAGACTAGCGGGAAGGAGCACAGATACGCAGTATTTT.

The rearrangement uses TRBV5-8 and TRBJ2-1, with 9 bases identical to TRBD1. Unmatched junction bases numbered 4, after V lost 3 bases and J lost 3 bases. Germline CDR1 is SGHTS and CDR2 is YDEGEE. CDR3 size: 15 residues. This CDR3 is CASSSGTGSYNEQFF. The CDR3 DNA sequence: TGTGCCAGCAGCTCCGGGACAGGGAGCTACAATGAGCAGTTCTTC.

As regards this clone: Other DNA sequences in this sample translate to the same CDR3. The chain combines TRBV5-1 with TRBJ2-7; the match to TRBD2 covers 7 bases. The CDR3 has 15 amino acids. With V trimmed by 0 bases and J by 0 bases, 3 bases remained unmatched. Germline V gene sequence: CDR1 SGHRS, CDR2 YFSETQ. CDR3 in amino acids: CASSLVGGSSYEQYF. In nucleotides, the CDR3 is TGCGCCAGCAGCTTGGTTGGCGGGAGCTCCTACGAGCAGTACTTC.

On this clone: This sample also contains other DNA sequences that code for the same CDR3. The chain uses TRBV30 and TRBJ1-4; D is undetermined. This CDR3 has 11 amino acids. Trimming shortened V by 0 bases and J by 7 bases, and 3 bases separated the two germline ends. From germline, CDR1 is GTSNPN and CDR2 SVGIG (reference sequence). CDR3 bases: TGTGCCTGGAGTGTTAGTGAAAAACTGTTTTTT. Translating it yields CAWSVSEKLFF.

This clone is a singleton in its sample. The chain employs TRBV4-1 and TRBJ2-3, with no clear D. V shed 6 bases and J shed 4 bases, with 14 bases lying between them. Germline V CDR1 and CDR2: MGHRA, YSYEKL. The CDR3 runs to 14 residues. The CDR3 nucleotides are TGCGCCAGCAGTTCTAAGAGGATGGCAGATACGCAGTATTTT. Translating it yields CASSSKRMADTQYF.

V usage is TRBV11-2 and J usage is TRBJ1-6, with 8 bases identical to TRBD1. Per germline, CDR1 SGHAT and CDR2 FQNNGV. This CDR3 has 13 residues. The trim removed 5 bases at V and 10 bases at J, leaving 4 bases unmatched. The CDR3 DNA sequence: TGTGCCAGCAGCCCAGACAGGGGCTCACCCCTCCACTTT. This gives the protein CASSPDRGSPLHF.

The chain employs TRBV18 and TRBJ2-1, with 8 bases lining up with TRBD2. There are 16 residues in the CDR3. Germline trimming cut 2 bases from V and 7 bases from J; bases unmatched to any gene: 10. Germline V gene sequence: CDR1 KGHSH, CDR2 LQKENI. This CDR3 reads CASSPNPGLGRNEQFF. Here the CDR3 DNA reads TGTGCCAGCTCACCAAACCCGGGACTAGGGAGGAATGAGCAGTTCTTC.

The chain carries TRBV7-2 and TRBJ2-4; D remains unclear. V gave up 5 bases and J gave up 1 base, with 15 bases separating them. Per germline, CDR1 SGHTA and CDR2 FQGNSA. There are 16 residues in the CDR3. The CDR3 DNA sequence: TGTGCCAGCAGCGCCACATTAGGAGCGGCCAAAAACATTCAGTACTTC. It translates to CASSATLGAAKNIQYF.

CDR3 sequence: CASSLAGGNYNEQFF. The CDR3 DNA reads as TGTGCCAGCAGCTTAGCGGGAGGAAACTACAATGAGCAGTTCTTC. The J gene is TRBJ2-1, the V gene TRBV7-3; 8 bases are shared with TRBD2. The CDR3 loop spans 15 amino acids. V lost 2 bases, J lost 3 bases, and 3 bases stayed unmatched. From germline, CDR1 is SGHTA and CDR2 FQGTGA.

V usage is TRBV25-1 and J usage is TRBJ2-5; TRBD1 matches 9 bases. CDR3 length: 15 residues. V dropped 6 bases and J dropped 3; count of bases not matched to a gene: 8. The V gene's germline CDR1 is MGHDK and CDR2 SYGVNS. The CDR3 coding sequence is TGTGCCAGCAGACAGGGGGCGAATAGAAAAGAGACCCAGTACTTC. Translating gives CASRQGANRKETQYF.

V is TRBV13 and J is TRBJ2-7; the D is unclear. Germline V lookup: CDR1 PRHDT, CDR2 FYEKMQ (reference sequence). Trimming took off 0 bases at V and 6 bases at J, with 12 bases between the two ends. The CDR3 has 14 residues. CDR3 region: CASSLGRLIGEQYF. Here the CDR3 DNA reads TGTGCCAGCAGCTTAGGCAGGCTAATCGGCGAGCAGTACTTC.

Only one count was recorded for this clone. This sequence joins TRBV4-3 and TRBJ2-1; 9 positions match TRBD2. This CDR3 is built from 17 residues. J gave up 10 bases and V 0 bases, and 13 bases lay outside the gene matches. Germline V gene sequence: CDR1 LGHNA, CDR2 YSLEER. The CDR3 nucleotides are TGCGCCAGCAGCCAAGATTTCACCGTGGGTAGCGGGAGCGAGCAGTTCTTC. It yields the protein CASSQDFTVGSGSEQFF.